This TCR beta chain was captured in a study of shared clonotypes between healthy human individuals. Study in general: Per donor, three plates held CD4 naive cells, three held CD4 memory, two held CD8 naive and one held CD8 memory.

In its sample, this clone was seen once. Its specificity is not known. When replicate PCRs were run on sorted subsets, they used 150 to 200 ng DNA, tens of thousands of T cell genomes. Measured with immunoSEQ multiplex PCR; TCRdb has only the in-frame clones, and not every one. The repertoire includes about 600,000 clones, about 97% of them detected once, and about 0.06% sits in the top ten. General observations from the study: Generation of non-shared clonotypes was less probable than generation of clonotypes shared by all four donors. The study generally estimated greater richness for naive than memory subsets.

This CDR3 is built from 14 residues. CDR1 is SGHRS and CDR2 is YFSETQ in the germline V gene. With 7 bases clipped from V and 8 bases from J, the junction kept 7 bases outside the gene matches. The TCR was taken from a woman under 40 in good health. The V and J genes are TRBV5-1 and TRBJ2-1; 12 nucleotides align to TRBD2. The sample was naive CD4+ T cells sorted from blood. Regarding subset: CD45RA+ positively selected. The CDR3 protein is CASGLAGGGDEQFF. The CDR3 nucleotides are TGCGCCAGCGGCCTAGCGGGAGGGGGCGATGAGCAGTTCTTC.